This TCR beta chain is drawn from a study of CD8 T cells in Susac syndrome (dated by TCRdb to about 2019). Turning to the overall study: Among the sequenced Susac syndrome patients, over five had clinically active disease and eight or nine were in clinical remission. At blood withdrawal, Susac syndrome patients were either therapy-naive, taking corticosteroids (in some cases with IVIg as well), or taking IVIg alone. Repertoire sequencing was used to test whether CD8+ T cell activation and differentiation in Susac syndrome was antigen driven. The paper as a whole reports these results and caveats: In patients with Susac syndrome, the CD4+ T cell repertoire showed no detectable clonal expansion. The study acknowledged that relatively few individuals were included in the TCR sequencing and HLA analysis.

High-throughput TCR beta sequencing profiled peripheral blood CD8+ and CD4+ T cells from healthy donors, Susac syndrome patients and multiple sclerosis patients. Recently defined diagnostic criteria for definite or probable disease were met by the Susac syndrome patients. CD8+ TEMRA cells were enriched by FACS, while bulk CD8+ and CD4+ T cells were purified by magnetic negative isolation. Blood was drawn into EDTA tubes, processed within 24 hours, and PBMCs were isolated by density gradient centrifugation. PBMCs intended for TCR sequencing were cryopreserved in liquid nitrogen and were subsequently thawed in a 37 degrees C water bath. Purity of sorted or isolated CD4+, CD8+ and CD8+ TEMRA cells was at least 90%. Concerning this clonotype: This clone's antigen is unknown. Nothing much larger sits one base from this clone, and base qualities are not available.

RNA was extracted with the RNeasy kit and about 0.5 to 1 ug was reverse transcribed using random hexamers. TCR beta CDR3 regions were amplified with the immunoSEQ multiplex PCR assay covering 54 Vbeta and 13 Jbeta segments. PCR amplification bias was corrected using a synthetic template baseline for primer optimization and computational correction. The published analysis was carried out like this. Only productive sequences were kept, with reads annotated to V, D and J genes according to IMGT and analyzed in immunoSEQ Analyzer. To calculate clonality, Shannon entropy was normalized by log2 of the number of productive unique sequences and then subtracted from one. Public and private clones were assessed among the 100 most prevalent clones of each patient and control. A clone was defined as Susac-specific if it was absent from the healthy and MS cohorts, from about a thousand published viral clones and from other ImmuneACCESS disease sequences. TCRdb trimmed public reads at Q25 via fastp, called clones via MiXCR and kept in-frame beta chains. Each record represents a unique CDR3 protein, reported with the most common genes and DNA among its rows. The V and J calls here are based on TCRdb, not the publication. For this sample the table gives 150,000 or so distinct CDR3 sequences, of which 90% to 96% were detected only once. The ten biggest clones cover about 0.12% of the sample.

The V end gives up 5 bases and the J end 6 bases, leaving 12 bases in the junction not matched to a gene. For CDR1 and CDR2, the germline V gene (reference sequence) lists DFQATT and SNEGSKA. From its cysteine to its phenylalanine, the CDR3 spans 15 amino acids. Only CDR3 DNA is held: 45 bases, read in frame from base 1. The chain joins TRBV20-1 to TRBJ2-5; TRBD2 aligns with 10 central bases. What was sequenced was CD4+ T cells from PBMCs. This sequence originates from a human donor with Susac syndrome. The DNA sequence follows: TGCAGTGCTGGAAGAAATAGCGGGGGGCTGAAGACCCAGTACTTC. This sequence encodes CSAGRNSGGLKTQYF.